The rows below give T cell receptor beta chains drawn from one sample of a study of human T cells and chemical hapten exposure. TCRdb ran MiXCR on the RACE reads and lists one entry per CDR3 protein. Here the sample spans around 360,000 distinct CDR3 sequences, about 6.3% being singletons. The sequenced sample was whole blood, obtained in connection with sensitization to the hapten diphenylcyclopropenone (DPC). These receptor sequences come from a woman younger than 30 with alopecia areata. Some clones in this sample may be carry-over from other donors' samples. Each CDR3 is given without its conserved first and last residue.

ASSSGLADYEQY,TRBV28
ASSVEMATQETQY,TRBV9
ASSGARGDTNEKLF,TRBV7-2
ASSLDPIYGYT,TRBV12-3/TRBV12-4
ASRQDRKAF,TRBV6-6
ASSGAGTGSYEQY,TRBV4-1
ASAKVPGMTEQY,TRBV6-2/TRBV6-3
ASSDVLGVPGPLAKNIQY,TRBV10-2
ASNRIGSSYEQY,TRBV6-5
ASSSRDTNRYT,TRBV12-3/TRBV12-4
ASSLGLQGLTGELF,TRBV11-3
ASSQDGAGWILAKNIQY,TRBV4-3
ASSPSSYNSPLH,TRBV2
ASSFDRGGSGANVLT,TRBV3-1
ASRRGTDSGNTIY,TRBV6-5
ASSIRQSGANVLT,TRBV10-2
ASGLVLPSGTQGYT,TRBV12-5
AIAKAASTDTQY,TRBV10-3